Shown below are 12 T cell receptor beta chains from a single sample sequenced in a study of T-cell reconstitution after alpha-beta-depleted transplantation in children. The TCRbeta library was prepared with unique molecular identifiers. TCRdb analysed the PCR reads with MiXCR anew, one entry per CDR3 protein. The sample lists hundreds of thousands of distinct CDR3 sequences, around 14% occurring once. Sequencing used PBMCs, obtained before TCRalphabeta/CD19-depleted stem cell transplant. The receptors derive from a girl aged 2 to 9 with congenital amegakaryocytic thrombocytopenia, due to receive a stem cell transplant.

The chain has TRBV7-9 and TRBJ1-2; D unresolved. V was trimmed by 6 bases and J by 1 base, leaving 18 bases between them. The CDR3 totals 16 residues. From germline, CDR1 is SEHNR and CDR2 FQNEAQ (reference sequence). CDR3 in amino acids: CASSRNTGSYNYGYTF. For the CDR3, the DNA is TGTGCCAGCAGTCGCAATACCGGGAGCTATAACTATGGCTACACCTTC.

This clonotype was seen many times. In DNA form, the CDR3 reads TGCAGTGCTAGAGTCTTAAGCCTAAGAGACACTGAAGCTTTCTTT. It translates to CSARVLSLRDTEAFF. The V call is TRBV20-1, the J call TRBJ1-1; D is undetermined. V was shortened by 1 base and J by 3 bases, with 15 bases between the two germline ends. The CDR3 sequence is 15 residues long. The V gene's germline CDR1 is DFQATT and CDR2 SNEGSKA (reference sequence).

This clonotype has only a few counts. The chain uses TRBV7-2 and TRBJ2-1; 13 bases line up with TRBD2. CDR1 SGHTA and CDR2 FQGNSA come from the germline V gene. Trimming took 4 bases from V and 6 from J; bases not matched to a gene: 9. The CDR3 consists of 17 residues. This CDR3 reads CASSWGWGLAGLNEQFF. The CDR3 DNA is TGTGCCAGCAGCTGGGGGTGGGGACTAGCGGGACTCAATGAGCAGTTCTTC. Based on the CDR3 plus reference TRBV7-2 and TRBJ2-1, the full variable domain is GAGVSQSPSNKVTEKGKDVELRCDPISGHTALYWYRQSLGQGLEFLIYFQGNSAPDKSGLPSDRFSAERTGGSVSTLTIQRTQQEDSAVYLCASSWGWGLAGLNEQFFGPGTRLTVL.

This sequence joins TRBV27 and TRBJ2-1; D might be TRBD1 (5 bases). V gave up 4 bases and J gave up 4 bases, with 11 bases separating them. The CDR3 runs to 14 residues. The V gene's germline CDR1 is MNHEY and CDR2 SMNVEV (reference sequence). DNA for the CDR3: TGTGCCAGCAGTTCAGCAGGGTTATACAATGAGCAGTTCTTC. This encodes CASSSAGLYNEQFF.

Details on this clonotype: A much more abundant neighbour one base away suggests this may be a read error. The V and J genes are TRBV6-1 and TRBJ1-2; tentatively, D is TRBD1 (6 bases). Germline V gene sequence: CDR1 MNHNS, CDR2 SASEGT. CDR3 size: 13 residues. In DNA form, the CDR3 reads TGTGCCAGCAGCCCTGGACAGTTCTATGACTACACCTTC. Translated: CASSPGQFYDYTF.

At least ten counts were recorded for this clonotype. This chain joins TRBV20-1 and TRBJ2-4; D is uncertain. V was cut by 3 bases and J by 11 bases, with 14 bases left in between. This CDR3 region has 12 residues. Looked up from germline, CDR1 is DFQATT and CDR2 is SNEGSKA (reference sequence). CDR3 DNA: TGCAGTGCTAGGGCGAACGAGCTTTTTCAGTACTTC. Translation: CSARANELFQYF.

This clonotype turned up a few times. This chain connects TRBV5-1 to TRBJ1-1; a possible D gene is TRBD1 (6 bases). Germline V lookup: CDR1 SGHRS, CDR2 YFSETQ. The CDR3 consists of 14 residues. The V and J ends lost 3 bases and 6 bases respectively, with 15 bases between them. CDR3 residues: CASSSSRGSAEAFF. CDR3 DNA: TGCGCCAGCAGCTCTTCCAGGGGAAGCGCTGAAGCTTTCTTT. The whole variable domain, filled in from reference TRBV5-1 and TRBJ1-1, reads KAGVTQTPRYLIKTRGQQVTLSCSPISGHRSVSWYQQTPGQGLQFLFEYFSETQRNKGNFPGRFSGRQFSNSRSEMNVSTLELGDSALYLCASSSSRGSAEAFFGQGTRLTVV.

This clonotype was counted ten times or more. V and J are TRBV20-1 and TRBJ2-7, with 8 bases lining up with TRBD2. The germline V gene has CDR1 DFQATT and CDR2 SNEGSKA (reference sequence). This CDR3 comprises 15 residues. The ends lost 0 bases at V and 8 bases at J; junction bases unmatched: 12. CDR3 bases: TGCAGTGCTAGAGATTCTAAGCGGGAGCTTATGAAGCAGTACTTC. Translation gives CSARDSKRELMKQYF.

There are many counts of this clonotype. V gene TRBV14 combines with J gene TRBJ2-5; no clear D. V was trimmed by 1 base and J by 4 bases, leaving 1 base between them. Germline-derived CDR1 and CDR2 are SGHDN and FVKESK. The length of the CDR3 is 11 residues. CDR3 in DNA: TGTGCCAGCAGCCAAGCAGAGACCCAGTACTTC. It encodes CASSQAETQYF.

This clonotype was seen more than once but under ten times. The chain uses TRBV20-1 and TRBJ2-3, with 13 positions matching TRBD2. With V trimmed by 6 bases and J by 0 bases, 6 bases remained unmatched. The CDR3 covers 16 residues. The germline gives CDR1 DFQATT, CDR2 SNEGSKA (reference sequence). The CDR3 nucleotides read TGCAGTGCCCAAGGACTAGCGGGAGTTAGCACAGATACGCAGTATTTT. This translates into CSAQGLAGVSTDTQYF.

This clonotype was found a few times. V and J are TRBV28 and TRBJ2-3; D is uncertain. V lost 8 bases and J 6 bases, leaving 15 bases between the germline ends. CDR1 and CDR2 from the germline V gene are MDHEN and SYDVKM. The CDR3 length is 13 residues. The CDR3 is CASGSAAVDTQYF. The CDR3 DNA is TGTGCCAGCGGATCAGCTGCGGTGGATACGCAGTATTTT.

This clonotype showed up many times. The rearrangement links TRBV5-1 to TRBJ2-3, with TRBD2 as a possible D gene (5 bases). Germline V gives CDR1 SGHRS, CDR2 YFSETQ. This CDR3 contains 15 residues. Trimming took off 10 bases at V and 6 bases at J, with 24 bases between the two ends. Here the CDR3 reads CACKESLGEGDTQYF. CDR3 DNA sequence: TGCGCCTGCAAGGAATCACTAGGCGAAGGGGATACGCAGTATTTT.